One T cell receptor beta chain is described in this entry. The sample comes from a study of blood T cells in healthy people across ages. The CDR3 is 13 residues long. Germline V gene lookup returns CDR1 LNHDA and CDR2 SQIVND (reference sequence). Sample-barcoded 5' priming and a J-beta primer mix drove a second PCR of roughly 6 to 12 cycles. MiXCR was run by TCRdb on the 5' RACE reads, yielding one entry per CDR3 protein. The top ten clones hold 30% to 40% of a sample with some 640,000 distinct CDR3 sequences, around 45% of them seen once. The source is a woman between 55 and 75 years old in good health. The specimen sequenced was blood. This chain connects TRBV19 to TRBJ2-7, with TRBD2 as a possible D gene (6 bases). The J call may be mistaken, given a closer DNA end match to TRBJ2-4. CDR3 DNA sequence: TGTGCCACCAGCCCGGAGGGGTTAAACATTCAGTACTTC. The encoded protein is CATSPEGLNIQYF.